These 5 T cell receptor beta chains share one sample of origin, sequenced in a study of T cell responses to AZD1222 COVID-19 vaccine. The repertoire was sequenced with immunoSEQ multiplex PCR; TCRdb's copy has only in-frame clones and lacks some. The repertoire holds some 150,000 clones, with 80% to 95% as singletons. Sequenced material: peripheral blood, taken 28 days after the second AZD1222 dose. Source of these receptors: an adult who received the AZD1222 COVID-19 vaccine.

V and J are TRBV3-1 (or the pseudogene TRBV3-2) and TRBJ1-3; TRBD1 agrees at 7 bases. This CDR3 spans 16 amino acids. V lost 0 bases to trimming and J lost 7 bases; unmatched junction nucleotides: 9. Germline values: CDR1 LGHDT, CDR2 YNNKEL (reference sequence). CDR3 residues: CASSQDRRGRGNTIYF. CDR3 DNA: TGTGCCAGCAGCCAAGATCGCCGGGGCAGGGGGAACACCATATATTTT.

The CDR3, as DNA: TGTGCCAGCAAGGATGTAGGAGGGCGTCGGGACGAGCAGTACTTC. This codes for CASKDVGGRRDEQYF. V is TRBV6-5 and J is TRBJ2-7; weak D call: TRBD2 (6 bases). Trimming stripped 7 bases from V and 5 bases from J, with 21 bases between. Germline V gives CDR1 MNHEY, CDR2 SVGAGI. The CDR3 totals 15 residues.

The rearrangement links TRBV28 to TRBJ1-5, with a tentative D call TRBD1 (5 bases). CDR3 length: 15 amino acids. V was pared by 6 bases and J by 4 bases, with 16 bases between. Germline V gene data show CDR1 as MDHEN and CDR2 as SYDVKM. The CDR3: CASSPVVGGNQPQHF. The CDR3 coding sequence is TGTGCCAGCAGCCCCGTAGTCGGGGGTAATCAGCCCCAGCATTTT.

This chain joins TRBV2 and TRBJ2-1, with 9 bases aligning to TRBD1. Unmatched junction bases numbered 6, after V lost 10 bases and J lost 5 bases. The CDR3 extends over 13 amino acids. Germline CDR1 SNHLY, CDR2 FYNNEI. In DNA form, the CDR3 reads TGTGCCACCTCCAGGACAGGGGACAATGAGCAGTTCTTC. Its translation: CATSRTGDNEQFF.

The chain uses TRBV6-1 and TRBJ1-2, with TRBD1 as a possible D gene (5 bases). Germline CDR1 MNHNS, CDR2 SASEGT. The V end was cut by 6 bases, the J end by 8 bases, with 19 bases between. CDR3 size: 14 residues. CDR3 bases: TGTGCCAGCAGGGTCGGGACGGTCTGGGAAGGCTACACCTTC. As protein: CASRVGTVWEGYTF.